This entry lists 9 T cell receptor beta chains sequenced from one sample in a study of TIL therapy for anti-PD-1-resistant metastatic lung cancer. Time point described: pre-treatment sample, taken before nivolumab and TIL therapy. This was the immunoSEQ v3 assay. The data were produced by immunoSEQ multiplex PCR, yet TCRdb's version contains in-frame clones alone and is incomplete. The sample shows 20,000 to 25,000 clones, about 71% of them seen only once. The source was blood, collected at baseline. These receptors were obtained from a person aged 25-79 years with non-small cell lung cancer.

The chain employs TRBV3-1 (or the pseudogene TRBV3-2) and TRBJ1-1, with 10 bases that match TRBD1. In germline, CDR1 is LGHDT, CDR2 YNNKEL (reference sequence). Trimming took 6 bases from V and 7 from J; bases not matched to a gene: 8. The CDR3 loop spans 14 amino acids. CDR3 amino acids: CASSKGQGLGEAFF. The DNA of the CDR3 is TGTGCCAGCAGTAAGGGACAGGGGTTGGGTGAAGCTTTCTTT.

This clone was counted a few times. The chain has TRBV19 and TRBJ1-5; TRBD1 matches at 7 bases. CDR3 length equals 14 residues. Looked up from germline, CDR1 is LNHDA and CDR2 is SQIVND (reference sequence). The junction had 3 bases not matched to a gene; V was cut back by 5 bases and J by 2 bases. The CDR3 coding sequence is TGTGCCAGTAGTGGAACAGGGGGCAATCAGCCCCAGCATTTT. This sequence encodes CASSGTGGNQPQHF.

The gene calls are TRBV24-1 and TRBJ1-2, with a weak D call TRBD1 (5 bases). CDR3 length: 14 residues. Trimming removed 1 base at V and 6 bases at J, with 11 bases between. Germline values: CDR1 KGHDR, CDR2 SFDVKD. The CDR3: CATSDFSGDHGYTF. The CDR3 DNA sequence: TGTGCCACCAGTGATTTTTCCGGGGACCATGGCTACACCTTC.

About this clone itself: A read error may be the cause here, since a much bigger clone is one base away. CDR3 amino acids: CSASRDTEAFF. The CDR3 DNA follows: TGCAGTGCTAGCAGGGACACTGAAGCTTTCTTT. The rearrangement links TRBV20-1 to TRBJ1-1; D may be TRBD1 (5 bases). V lost 3 bases, J lost 3 bases, and 5 bases lay in between. Germline V gene data show CDR1 as DFQATT and CDR2 as SNEGSKA (reference sequence). This CDR3 spans 11 amino acids.

CDR3: CASNGGGLGGEQFF. CDR3 coding DNA: TGTGCCAGCAATGGGGGGGGACTAGGAGGAGAGCAGTTCTTC. The chain employs TRBV25-1 and TRBJ2-1, with 8 bases aligning to TRBD2. J gave up 10 bases and V 7 bases, and 12 bases lay outside the gene matches. CDR3 length: 14 residues. Germline-derived CDR1 and CDR2 are MGHDK and SYGVNS.

The V gene is TRBV5-1, the J gene TRBJ2-1; TRBD2 matches at 9 bases. The V gene end was trimmed by 2 bases and the J gene end by 4 bases; junction bases not matched to a gene: 7. This CDR3 has 16 amino acids. Germline values: CDR1 SGHRS, CDR2 YFSETQ. CDR3 residues: CASSFFSGRSYNEQFF. In nucleotides, the CDR3 is TGCGCCAGCAGCTTCTTTAGCGGGAGATCTTACAATGAGCAGTTCTTC. Complete variable domain (other parts from reference TRBV5-1 and TRBJ2-1): KAGVTQTPRYLIKTRGQQVTLSCSPISGHRSVSWYQQTPGQGLQFLFEYFSETQRNKGNFPGRFSGRQFSNSRSEMNVSTLELGDSALYLCASSFFSGRSYNEQFFGPGTRLTVL.

This sequence joins TRBV4-1 and TRBJ1-3; unclear D gene. Trimming took off 4 bases at V and 1 base at J, with 8 bases between the two ends. CDR1 is MGHRA, CDR2 YSYEKL, per germline. This CDR3 has 14 residues. This CDR3 is CASSREGSGNTIYF. As DNA, the CDR3 is TGCGCCAGCAGCCGGGAGGGTTCTGGAAACACCATATATTTT.

The chain is built from TRBV30 and TRBJ1-5; D ambiguous. The length of the CDR3 is 15 residues. The germline V and J ends were trimmed by 3 bases and 4 bases, with 16 bases remaining between them. Germline CDR1 is GTSNPN and CDR2 is SVGIG (reference sequence). The CDR3 is CAWSGRWPQNQPQHF. The CDR3 DNA reads as TGTGCCTGGAGCGGGAGGTGGCCTCAAAATCAGCCCCAGCATTTT.

This chain uses TRBV27 with TRBJ1-3, with 10 bases matching TRBD1. Germline V gene lookup returns CDR1 MNHEY and CDR2 SMNVEV (reference sequence). This CDR3 region has 15 residues. J lost 1 base, V lost 5 bases, and 2 bases had no gene match. The CDR3 DNA is TGTGCCAGCAGTCGGACAGGGGGGTCTGGAAACACCATATATTTT. Protein: CASSRTGGSGNTIYF.